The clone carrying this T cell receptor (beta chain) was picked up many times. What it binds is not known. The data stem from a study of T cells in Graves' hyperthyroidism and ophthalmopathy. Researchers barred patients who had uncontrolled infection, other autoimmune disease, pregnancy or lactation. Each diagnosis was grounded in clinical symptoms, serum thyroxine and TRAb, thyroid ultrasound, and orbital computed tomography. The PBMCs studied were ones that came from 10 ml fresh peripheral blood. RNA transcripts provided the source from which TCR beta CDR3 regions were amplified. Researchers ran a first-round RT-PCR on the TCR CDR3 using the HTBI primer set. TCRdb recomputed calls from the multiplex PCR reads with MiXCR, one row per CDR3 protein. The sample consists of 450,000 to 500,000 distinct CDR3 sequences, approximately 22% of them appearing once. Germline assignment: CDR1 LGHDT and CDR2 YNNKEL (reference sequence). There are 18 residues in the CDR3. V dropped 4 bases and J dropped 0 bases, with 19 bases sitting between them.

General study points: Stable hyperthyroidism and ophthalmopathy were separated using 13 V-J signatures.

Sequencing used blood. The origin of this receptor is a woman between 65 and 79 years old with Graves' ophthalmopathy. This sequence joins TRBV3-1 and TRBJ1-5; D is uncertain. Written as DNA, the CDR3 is TGTGCCAGCAGCCCCTACAAGGTCGAGGGTTATAGCAATCAGCCCCAGCATTTT. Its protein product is CASSPYKVEGYSNQPQHF. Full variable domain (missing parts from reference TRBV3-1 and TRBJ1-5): DTAVSQTPKYLVTQMGNDKSIKCEQNLGHDTMYWYKQDSKKFLKIMFSYNNKELIINETVPNRFSPKSPDKAHLNLHINSLELGDSAVYFCASSPYKVEGYSNQPQHFGDGTRLSIL.